This TCR beta chain was documented in a study of vaccination and CD4 T cells after COVID-19. Study details: Comprising six males and four females, the convalescent participants counted two Hispanic individuals among them. Stimuli were overlapping spike peptide pools of SARS-CoV-2 and three common cold coronaviruses (HCoV-NL63, HCoV-OC43, HCoV-229E). Study outcomes and limitations: SARS-CoV-2-reactive clonotypes rose nonsignificantly, with the median going from approximately 21 to 38.

Unmatched junction bases numbered 4, after V lost 5 bases and J lost 8 bases. This CDR3 contains 13 residues. Germline CDR1 and CDR2: SGHTA and FQGTGA. A note on this clonotype: Its antigen is undetermined.

Regarding treatment: roughly 10-day PBMC culture with coronavirus spike peptide pools or control peptides (ViraFEST assay). Antigen-specific T cell expansion with peptide pools preceded TCR sequencing in the ViraFEST approach. An Oncomine TCR Beta short-read assay was used to sequence the DNA from cultured CD4+ T cells. TCRdb reprocessed the PCR reads via MiXCR and lists one record per CDR3 protein. The sample gives nearly 15,000 distinct CDR3 sequences, approximately 52% of which show up once; approximately 7.7% is in the top ten. This sequence joins TRBV7-3 and TRBJ1-5; TRBD1 matches 9 bases. The sequence came from a human donor who had recovered from COVID-19. Material for sequencing was CD4+ T cells from blood, cultured in vitro. This chain's CDR3 is CASSADRGKPQHF. The CDR3, as DNA: TGTGCCAGCAGCGCCGACAGGGGGAAGCCCCAGCATTTT.